The 4 T cell receptor beta chains given below trace back to one sample, sequenced in a study of control samples from healthy donors and cancer patients. Clones were sequenced by immunoSEQ multiplex PCR, and TCRdb holds only the in-frame ones, with some missing. The top ten hold around 1.5% of the sample, which has some 200,000 clones, 91% seen once. Input material: blood. These receptor sequences come from a woman in her twenties or thirties in good health.

V and J are TRBV9 and TRBJ2-1, with D possibly being TRBD1 (5 bases). The V gene lost 0 bases and the J gene lost 5 bases, with 12 bases spanning the gap. The CDR3 runs 15 residues. Germline CDR1 SGDLS, CDR2 YYNGEE. CDR3 in amino acids: CASSVGQGINNEQFF. Here the CDR3 DNA reads TGTGCCAGCAGCGTAGGGCAGGGTATTAACAATGAGCAGTTCTTC.

J is TRBJ1-5 and V is TRBV5-1; perhaps TRBD1 as D (6 bases). CDR1 and CDR2 (germline): SGHRS, YFSETQ. V lost 7 bases and J 1 base, leaving 9 bases between the germline ends. CDR3 length: 13 residues. This CDR3 reads CASRTASNQPQHF. In nucleotides, the CDR3 is TGCGCCAGCCGGACAGCGAGCAATCAGCCCCAGCATTTT.

The chain carries TRBV12-1 and TRBJ1-4. TRBV12-1 is a recognized pseudogene. The CDR3 length is 14 residues. The CDR3 is CASSFAPTKEKLFF. In nucleotides, the CDR3 is TGTGCCAGCAGCTTTGCTCCGACCAAGGAAAAACTGTTTTTT.

The V call is TRBV7-7, the J call TRBJ2-3; TRBD2 agrees at 12 bases. Germline CDR1 is SSHAT and CDR2 is FNYEAQ (reference sequence). This CDR3 has 15 amino acids. The V segment lost 5 bases and the J segment 2 bases; nucleotides outside the gene matches: 2. This CDR3 reads CASSPSGGATDTQYF. CDR3 DNA: TGTGCCAGCAGCCCTAGCGGGGGGGCCACAGATACGCAGTATTTT.